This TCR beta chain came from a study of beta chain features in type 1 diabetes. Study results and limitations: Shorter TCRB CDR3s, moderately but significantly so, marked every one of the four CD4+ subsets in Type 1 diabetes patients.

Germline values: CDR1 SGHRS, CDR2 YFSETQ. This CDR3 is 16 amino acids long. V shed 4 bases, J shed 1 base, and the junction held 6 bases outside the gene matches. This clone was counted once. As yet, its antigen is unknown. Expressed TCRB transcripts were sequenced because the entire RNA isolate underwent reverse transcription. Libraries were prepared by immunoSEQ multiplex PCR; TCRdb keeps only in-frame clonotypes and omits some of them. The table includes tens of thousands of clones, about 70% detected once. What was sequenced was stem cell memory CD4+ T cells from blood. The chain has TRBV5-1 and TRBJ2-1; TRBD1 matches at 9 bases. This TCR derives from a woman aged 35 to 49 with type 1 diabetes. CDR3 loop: CASSAQGQGSYNEQFF. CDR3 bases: TGCGCCAGCAGCGCCCAGGGACAGGGATCCTACAATGAGCAGTTCTTC. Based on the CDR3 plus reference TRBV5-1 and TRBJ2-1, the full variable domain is KAGVTQTPRYLIKTRGQQVTLSCSPISGHRSVSWYQQTPGQGLQFLFEYFSETQRNKGNFPGRFSGRQFSNSRSEMNVSTLELGDSALYLCASSAQGQGSYNEQFFGPGTRLTVL.